This T cell receptor (beta chain) appears in the sequencing data of a study of Ad26.COV2.S vaccination and SARS-CoV-2 variants. Looking at the study overall: The COV1001 Ad26.COV2.S trial arm included the donor. In the study, Ad26.COV2.S was injected intramuscularly once, or twice 56 days apart.

Described treatment: some 20 received Ad26.COV2.S at low or high dose, single or two shots; 5 received placebo; per-sample allocation not given. After the first vaccine or placebo injection, samples were drawn on day 63. Based in Boston, the donor was an adult of 18-55 years. This table comes from immunoSEQ multiplex PCR, and its TCRdb copy is limited to in-frame clones, with some not included. This sample carries about 240,000 clones, roughly 90% of them seen once, and the ten largest clones take 9.5% to 12%. Findings and caveats of the study: Reportedly, spike-specific CD8+ and CD4+ T cell responses achieved substantial breadth once vaccination had taken place.

Of note for this clone: The antigen is undetermined.

Germline V gene sequence: CDR1 LGHDT, CDR2 YNNKEL (reference sequence). Trimming removed 4 bases from V and 6 bases from J, with 13 bases in between. This CDR3 is 13 amino acids long. This chain links TRBV3-1 (or the pseudogene TRBV3-2) with TRBJ2-7; TRBD2 is a possible D gene (6 bases). The receptor was derived from a person aged 18 to 65 who received the Ad26.COV2.S COVID-19 vaccine or a placebo. Here the sequenced sample was peripheral blood, taken in a trial of Ad26.COV2.S vaccine versus placebo. The CDR3 protein is CASSPAGTGEQYF. The CDR3 DNA sequence: TGTGCCAGCAGCCCCGCGGGAACAGGCGAGCAGTACTTC.